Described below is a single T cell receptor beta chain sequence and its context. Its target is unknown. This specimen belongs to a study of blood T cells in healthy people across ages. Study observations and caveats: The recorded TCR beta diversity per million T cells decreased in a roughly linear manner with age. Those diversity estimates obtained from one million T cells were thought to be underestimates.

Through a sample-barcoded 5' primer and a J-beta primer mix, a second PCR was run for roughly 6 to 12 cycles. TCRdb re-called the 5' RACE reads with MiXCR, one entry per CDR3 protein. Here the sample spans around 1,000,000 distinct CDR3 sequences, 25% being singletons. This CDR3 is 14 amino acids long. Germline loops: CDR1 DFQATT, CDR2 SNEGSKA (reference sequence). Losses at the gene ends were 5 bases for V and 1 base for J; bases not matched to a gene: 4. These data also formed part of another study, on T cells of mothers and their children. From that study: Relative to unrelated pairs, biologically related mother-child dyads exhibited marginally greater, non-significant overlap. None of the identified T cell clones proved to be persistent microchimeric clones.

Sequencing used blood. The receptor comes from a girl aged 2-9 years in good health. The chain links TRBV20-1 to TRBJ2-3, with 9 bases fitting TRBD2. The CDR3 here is CSAQSGGRTDTQYF. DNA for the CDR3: TGCAGTGCTCAGAGCGGGGGGCGCACAGATACGCAGTATTTT.